This T cell receptor beta chain was obtained from a study of blood T cell repertoires in COVID-19. Study in general: T cells, B-cell-depleted T cells, or PBMCs provided the cDNA or gDNA that served as material.

V was clipped by 4 bases and J by 7 bases, with 13 bases between them. In germline, CDR1 is MNHEY, CDR2 SVGAGI. The CDR3 length is 14 residues. Sequencing was performed with immunoSEQ multiplex PCR; in TCRdb, only in-frame clones are kept and a portion is missing. The sample lists 30,000 to 45,000 clones; approximately 87% were seen once. This clonotype was obtained from a man between 65 and 85 years old with acute or convalescent COVID-19. The sample taken for sequencing was peripheral blood. The rearrangement links TRBV6-5 to TRBJ2-2; a weak D match, TRBD2 (6 bases). CDR3 coding DNA: TGTGCCAGCAGTTCCTTGGGGGGTAACGGGGAGCTGTTTTTT. It yields the protein CASSSLGGNGELFF.